These 4 T cell receptor beta chains were sequenced from one sample in a study of identical twins. MiXCR, run by TCRdb on the 5' RACE reads, gives a single entry per CDR3 protein. The top ten hold just over 14% of the sample, which has about 220,000 distinct CDR3 sequences, under 8.5% seen once. The data were also submitted as part of a second study, on T cells expressing NK-cell markers.

The sample taken for sequencing was CD8+ T cells sorted from blood. The origin of the receptors is a woman under 30 in good health.

The table lists this clonotype with many counts. As DNA, the CDR3 is TGTGCCAGTGGACAGGGGACCCTGCAGTTCTTC. This codes for CASGQGTLQFF. This rearrangement joins TRBV25-1 to TRBJ2-1; the match to TRBD1 covers 9 bases. The CDR3 spans 11 residues. Looked up from germline, CDR1 is MGHDK and CDR2 is SYGVNS. J lost 12 bases, V lost 9 bases, and 6 bases had no gene match.

V gene TRBV7-8 combines with J gene TRBJ1-1; D perhaps matches TRBD1 (5 bases). This CDR3 is built from 17 residues. Germline-derived CDR1 and CDR2 are SGHVS and FQNEAQ. Trimming removed 1 base from V and 4 bases from J, with 19 bases in between. The CDR3 coding sequence is TGTGCCAGCAGCTTAGAGAGGGGTCCCCCGTTGCCCACTGAAGCTTTCTTT. The encoded protein is CASSLERGPPLPTEAFF.

The genes are TRBV10-3 and TRBJ2-6; D gene unclear. Per the germline V gene, CDR1 is ENHRY and CDR2 is SYGVKD. Between the trimmed V and J ends, which lost 10 bases and 0 bases, there was a span of 16 bases. CDR3 length: 16 amino acids. The CDR3 region has the DNA TGTGCCACCGCCGGAATCGCTTACTCTGGGGCCAACGTCCTGACTTTC. It yields the protein CATAGIAYSGANVLTF.

This clonotype was seen only a few times. This sequence joins TRBV27 and TRBJ2-2, with a possible D match to TRBD1 (5 bases). The CDR3 covers 14 residues. Trimming stripped 5 bases from V and 5 bases from J, with 12 bases between. Per the germline V gene, CDR1 is MNHEY and CDR2 is SMNVEV (reference sequence). Here the CDR3 reads CASSTYRRTGELFF. The CDR3 bases are TGTGCCAGCAGTACGTACAGGAGAACCGGGGAGCTGTTTTTT.